These 24 T cell receptor beta chains were all obtained from the same sample, sequenced in a study of monozygotic twins with inflammatory bowel disease. With the 5' RACE reads reprocessed, TCRdb shows one record per CDR3 protein and no DNA. Recorded for this sample: 150,000 or so distinct CDR3 sequences. Sequencing was carried out using blood. The origin of the receptors is a human donor with ulcerative colitis or Crohn's disease, or a healthy co-twin of an affected twin (not recorded which).

CDR3 sequence reads: CASSRFTQVATEAFF. The rearrangement joins TRBV3-1 to TRBJ1-1; the D gene TCRdb calls, TRBD1, cannot be checked with no DNA. CDR1 LGHDT and CDR2 YNNKEL come from the germline V gene (reference sequence). The CDR3 loop spans 15 amino acids.

V usage is TRBV2 and J usage is TRBJ2-1; absent DNA, TCRdb's TRBD2 call cannot be checked. The CDR3 runs 15 residues. The V gene's germline CDR1 is SNHLY and CDR2 FYNNEI. This chain's CDR3 is CASSLSAGAYNEQFF.

The CDR3 loop reads CSVGLQQETQYF. V usage is TRBV29-1 and J usage is TRBJ2-5. Germline CDR1 is SQVTM and CDR2 is ANQGSEA. CDR3 length equals 12 residues.

V usage is TRBV20-1 and J usage is TRBJ2-7; TCRdb's D gene call, TRBD1, goes unchecked for lack of DNA. Germline V gene data show CDR1 as DFQATT and CDR2 as SNEGSKA (reference sequence). The CDR3 is made up of 12 amino acids. CDR3 sequence: CSALRVRYEQYF.

The CDR3 loop is CASTPGDAAYEQYF. The chain combines TRBV6-1 with TRBJ2-7; without DNA, the TCRdb call of TRBD1 cannot be checked. Germline V lookup: CDR1 MNHNS, CDR2 SASEGT. CDR3 length: 14 amino acids.

The rearrangement uses TRBV5-1 and TRBJ2-7; there is no DNA to check the TCRdb D call of TRBD2. CDR1 and CDR2 from the germline V gene are SGHRS and YFSETQ. This CDR3 is built from 15 residues. CDR3 in amino acids: CASSVVGRSSYEQYF.

The chain uses TRBV5-1 and TRBJ2-7; TCRdb's D call of TRBD2 is untestable without DNA. CDR3 length: 14 amino acids. The germline V gene has CDR1 SGHRS and CDR2 YFSETQ. CDR3 in amino acids: CASSSGTISYEQYF.

The V call is TRBV28, the J call TRBJ2-2; TCRdb's assignment of TRBD2 cannot be checked, as there is no DNA. The CDR3 runs to 16 residues. CDR1 and CDR2 (germline): MDHEN, SYDVKM. The CDR3: CASVKGSGRVTGELFF.

This chain links TRBV12-3 or TRBV12-4 with TRBJ2-3; checking the TCRdb D call of TRBD1 is not possible without DNA. CDR3 length equals 15 residues. CDR3 in amino acids: CASSPLGGYTDTQYF.

This sequence joins TRBV4-1 and TRBJ1-6. The germline CDR1 and CDR2 sequences are MGHRA and YSYEKL. The CDR3 sequence is 15 residues long. CDR3 protein: CASSHLTEYNSPLHF.

The CDR3 loop is CASSRYRDIGGHEQYF. This chain links TRBV14 with TRBJ2-7; lacking DNA, the TRBD2 call made by TCRdb goes unchecked. Germline V gene lookup returns CDR1 SGHDN and CDR2 FVKESK. The CDR3 totals 16 residues.

The chain recombines TRBV29-1 with TRBJ1-5. Germline loops: CDR1 SQVTM, CDR2 ANQGSEA. There are 13 residues in the CDR3. The CDR3 region is CSVVILTGQPQHF.

The rearrangement joins TRBV5-1 to TRBJ1-1. CDR3 size: 15 residues. Germline CDR1 reads SGHRS; CDR2 reads YFSETQ. The CDR3 region is CASSLTPAEDTEAFF.

The rearrangement uses TRBV4-3 and TRBJ2-7; TCRdb proposes TRBD1, but this gene call is untestable without DNA. The CDR3 sequence is 14 residues long. The V gene's germline CDR1 is LGHNA and CDR2 YSLEER. The CDR3 sequence is CASSQAYRGYEQYF.

The chain couples TRBV7-3 to TRBJ2-1; TCRdb reports TRBD2, a call that lacks DNA to check it against. The CDR3 is 17 residues long. Looked up from germline, CDR1 is SGHTA and CDR2 is FQGTGA. The CDR3 here is CASSFRPPGLVYNEQFF. The full variable domain, in which reference TRBV7-3 and TRBJ2-1 provide the parts outside the CDR3, is GAGVSQTPSNKVTEKGKYVELRCDPISGHTALYWYRQSLGQGPEFLIYFQGTGAADDSGLPNDRFFAVRPEGSVSTLKIQRTERGDSAVYLCASSFRPPGLVYNEQFFGPGTRLTVL.

The chain carries TRBV27 and TRBJ2-2; TCRdb lists TRBD1, though no DNA is available to test this call. The CDR3 extends over 16 amino acids. Germline loops: CDR1 MNHEY, CDR2 SMNVEV (reference sequence). This chain's CDR3 is CASSLQGQGYTGELFF.

The chain combines TRBV29-1 with TRBJ1-2; there is no DNA to check the TCRdb D call of TRBD1. The CDR3 totals 13 residues. Per germline, CDR1 SQVTM and CDR2 ANQGSEA. CDR3: CSVGDSQMYGYTF. Looking up the rest from reference TRBV29-1 and TRBJ1-2 gives the full variable domain: SAVISQKPSRDICQRGTSLTIQCQVDSQVTMMFWYRQQPGQSLTLIATANQGSEATYESGFVIDKFPISRPNLTFSTLTVSNMSPEDSSIYLCSVGDSQMYGYTFGSGTRLTVV.

The gene calls are TRBV28 and TRBJ2-1; checking the TCRdb D call of TRBD2 is not possible without DNA. CDR3 size: 11 residues. The germline CDR1 and CDR2 sequences are MDHEN and SYDVKM. The CDR3: CASRSSGRQFF. Supplemented by reference TRBV28 and TRBJ2-1, the full variable domain reads DVKVTQSSRYLVKRTGEKVFLECVQDMDHENMFWYRQDPGLGLRLIYFSYDVKMKEKGDIPEGYSVSREKKERFSLILESASTNQTSMYLCASRSSGRQFFGPGTRLTVL.

The chain combines TRBV5-6 with TRBJ2-2; TCRdb proposes TRBD1, but this gene call is untestable without DNA. The CDR3 consists of 16 residues. CDR1 is SGHDT and CDR2 is YYEEEE in the germline V gene. The chain's CDR3 is CASSQETGGDTGELFF.

The chain has TRBV20-1 and TRBJ2-3; the TCRdb call, TRBD1, lacks DNA for checking. This CDR3 region has 13 residues. Germline-derived CDR1 and CDR2 are DFQATT and SNEGSKA (reference sequence). This chain's CDR3 is CSASGSGSNTQYF.

V gene TRBV20-1 combines with J gene TRBJ1-2; TCRdb indicates TRBD1, and absent DNA this call remains unverified. The CDR3 is 13 residues long. Germline V CDR1 and CDR2: DFQATT, SNEGSKA (reference sequence). The CDR3 sequence: CSAREYRAYGYTF.

The CDR3 reads CASKTLAGGYNEQFF. The chain uses TRBV3-1 and TRBJ2-1; TCRdb outputs TRBD2, but without DNA this stays unchecked. Germline loops: CDR1 LGHDT, CDR2 YNNKEL (reference sequence). The CDR3 totals 15 residues.

CDR3 sequence: CASSPPDLGGIQYF. The chain uses TRBV12-3 or TRBV12-4 and TRBJ2-4; TCRdb lists TRBD2, though no DNA is available to test this call. There are 14 residues in the CDR3.

The chain links TRBV5-1 to TRBJ1-1. In germline, CDR1 is SGHRS, CDR2 YFSETQ. This CDR3 is 13 amino acids long. The CDR3 here is CASSQQPNTEAFF.